A selection of T cell receptor beta chains follows, all from one sample in a study of blood T cell repertoires in COVID-19. Profiled with immunoSEQ multiplex PCR; TCRdb holds only in-frame clones, not every one. The data hold 45,000 to 70,000 clones, with about 90% observed a single time. The sequenced sample consisted of peripheral blood. These receptors all stem from a woman aged 60 to 75 with active or convalescent COVID-19. CDR3s include the opening cysteine and the closing phenylalanine or tryptophan. D genes are given only for firm matches. For some rows the clone size is stated as once, few or many, or as a class when expanded; others skip it.

d_call,clone_size,j_call,v_call,cdr3_nt,cdr3_aa
.,.,TRBJ2-7,TRBV4-1,TGCGCCAGCAGCCCATCTATCCTGGGCGCCTACGAGCAGTACTTC,CASSPSILGAYEQYF
.,.,TRBJ2-7,TRBV28,TGTGCCAGCAGTTCTCCTCTGCGGAGCTACGAGCAGTACTTC,CASSSPLRSYEQYF
.,.,TRBJ1-2,TRBV9,TGTGCCAGCAGCGTAGGAGGGGGCTACACCTTC,CASSVGGGYTF
TRBD2,.,TRBJ2-1,TRBV7-9,TGTGCCAGCAGCTTGGGGCGCCGGGAGGGGCCCTACAATGAGCAGTTCTTC,CASSLGRREGPYNEQFF
.,.,TRBJ2-7,TRBV11-2,TGTGCCAGCAGCTTAGATCCTCGGGGTAGGGAGCAGTACTTC,CASSLDPRGREQYF
.,.,TRBJ2-1,TRBV10-3,TGTGCCATCAGTGGCGGGTTCTCCTACAATGAGCAGTTCTTC,CAISGGFSYNEQFF
TRBD2,.,TRBJ2-3,TRBV19,TGTGCCAGTAGACGACTAGCGGGGGAAGACACAGATACGCAGTATTTT,CASRRLAGEDTDTQYF
TRBD1,once,TRBJ2-7,TRBV19,TGTGCCAGTAGGACTGAGACAGGGGCTTCCTACGAGCAGTACTTC,CASRTETGASYEQYF
TRBD2,.,TRBJ2-7,TRBV7-9,TGTGCCAGCAGCTTAAGTGGGACTAAACCGTCCTCCTACGAGCAGTACTTC,CASSLSGTKPSSYEQYF
TRBD1,.,TRBJ2-4,TRBV5-1,TGCGCCAGCAGCCGAGGGACAGTGGGGGACATTCAGTACTTC,CASSRGTVGDIQYF
.,.,TRBJ2-1,TRBV5-1,TGCGCCAGCAGCTTGGCGACAGGTACCCTGGATGAGCAGTTCTTC,CASSLATGTLDEQFF